One and the same sample provided the 30 T cell receptor beta chains below, sequenced in a study of T cell changes during pregnancy in multiple sclerosis. Produced via immunoSEQ multiplex PCR; TCRdb's table is partial and in-frame only. The table records 20,000 to 25,000 clones, about 90% of them present only once. The sequencing used CD4+ T cells from peripheral blood mononuclear cells, collected in the third trimester of pregnancy. The source is a female donor in good health, enrolled as a control in a pregnancy study.

The rearrangement links TRBV25-1 to TRBJ1-2, with D perhaps matching TRBD1 (6 bases). The V gene lost 1 base and the J gene lost 6 bases, with 12 bases spanning the gap. From germline, CDR1 is MGHDK and CDR2 SYGVNS. This CDR3 contains 14 residues. The CDR3 DNA reads as TGTGCCAGCAGTGAATTGGGTCAGGGGAATGGCTACACCTTC. Protein product: CASSELGQGNGYTF.

V is TRBV6-5 and J is TRBJ1-1; D gene ambiguous. From germline, CDR1 is MNHEY and CDR2 SVGAGI. This CDR3 has 11 amino acids. V lost 4 bases, J lost 4 bases, and 4 bases lay in between. DNA of the CDR3: TGTGCCAGCAGTTCCATCACTGAAGCTTTCTTT. Translating gives CASSSITEAFF.

This chain links TRBV18 with TRBJ1-1; 7 nucleotides match TRBD1. Trimming at V came to 6 bases and at J to 0 bases, leaving 4 bases not matched to a gene. This CDR3 comprises 14 residues. Germline values: CDR1 KGHSH, CDR2 LQKENI. In DNA form, the CDR3 reads TGTGCCAGCTCTCTAGACAGGGTGAACACTGAAGCTTTCTTT. Translating it yields CASSLDRVNTEAFF. Full variable domain (rest looked up from reference TRBV18 and TRBJ1-1): NAGVMQNPRHLVRRRGQEARLRCSPMKGHSHVYWYRQLPEEGLKFMVYLQKENIIDESGMPKERFSAEFPKEGPSILRIQQVVRGDSAAYFCASSLDRVNTEAFFGQGTRLTVV.

The CDR3 bases are TGTGCCAGCAGATCGGACAAGAGCACTGAAGCTTTCTTT. It yields the protein CASRSDKSTEAFF. V and J are TRBV6-5 and TRBJ1-1; possible D gene TRBD1, 5 bases. In germline, CDR1 is MNHEY, CDR2 SVGAGI. Between the trimmed V and J ends, which lost 6 bases and 4 bases, there was a span of 12 bases. The CDR3 runs to 13 residues.

This chain joins TRBV7-3 and TRBJ2-5; 7 nucleotides match TRBD2. Germline V gene sequence: CDR1 SGHTA, CDR2 FQGTGA. The V segment lost 2 bases and the J segment 7 bases; nucleotides outside the gene matches: 7. This CDR3 has 14 residues. The CDR3 DNA follows: TGTGCCAGCAGCTTAGGTCCAGGCGGGGGGACCCAGTACTTC. This encodes CASSLGPGGGTQYF.

V usage is TRBV29-1 and J usage is TRBJ2-3, with 9 bases that match TRBD1. This CDR3 is 19 amino acids long. Germline CDR1 and CDR2: SQVTM and ANQGSEA. J lost 0 bases, V lost 2 bases, and 15 bases had no gene match. CDR3 coding DNA: TGCAGCGTTGAAAAGTTAGCCCCCCTCGACAGGGGGAGCACAGATACGCAGTATTTT. Translating it yields CSVEKLAPLDRGSTDTQYF.

The V gene is TRBV7-9, the J gene TRBJ1-5; D possibly corresponds to TRBD1 (5 bases). CDR1 is SEHNR, CDR2 FQNEAQ, per germline (reference sequence). V was pared by 5 bases and J by 4 bases, with 15 bases between. The CDR3 totals 15 residues. The CDR3 nucleotides read TGTGCCAGCAGCACGGGGGGGATGGGAAATCAGCCCCAGCATTTT. It translates to CASSTGGMGNQPQHF. Supplemented by reference TRBV7-9 and TRBJ1-5, the full variable domain reads DTGVSQNPRHKITKRGQNVTFRCDPISEHNRLYWYRQTLGQGPEFLTYFQNEAQLEKSRLLSDRFSAERPKGSFSTLEIQRTEQGDSAMYLCASSTGGMGNQPQHFGDGTRLSIL.

This clone occurred once. The chain recombines TRBV18 with TRBJ2-3; TRBD2 matches at 10 bases. V lost 3 bases to trimming and J lost 2 bases; unmatched junction nucleotides: 5. The germline CDR1 and CDR2 sequences are KGHSH and LQKENI. The CDR3 length is 16 residues. The CDR3 DNA reads as TGTGCCAGCTCACCTGCTAGCGGGGGCCCCACAGATACGCAGTATTTT. The encoded protein is CASSPASGGPTDTQYF. The complete variable domain, with remaining parts taken from reference TRBV18 and TRBJ2-3, reads NAGVMQNPRHLVRRRGQEARLRCSPMKGHSHVYWYRQLPEEGLKFMVYLQKENIIDESGMPKERFSAEFPKEGPSILRIQQVVRGDSAAYFCASSPASGGPTDTQYFGPGTRLTVL.

DNA for the CDR3: TGTGCCAGCAGCCGGAGGGAAACTGAAGCTTTCTTT. This gives the protein CASSRRETEAFF. This chain links TRBV14 with TRBJ1-1; no clear D. Trimming took off 4 bases at V and 5 bases at J, with 8 bases between the two ends. This CDR3 spans 12 amino acids. Germline CDR1 SGHDN, CDR2 FVKESK.

J is TRBJ1-3 and V is TRBV4-2, with 11 bases identical to TRBD1. Germline trimming cut 4 bases from V and 4 bases from J; bases unmatched to any gene: 9. Germline values: CDR1 LGHNA, CDR2 YNFKEQ. This CDR3 has 17 residues. CDR3 nucleotides: TGTGCCAGCAGCCGACCGGGACAGGGGGTGAAGGGAAACACCATATATTTT. This sequence encodes CASSRPGQGVKGNTIYF.

This clone was counted only a few times. This sequence joins TRBV11-1 and TRBJ2-2; 12 bases agree with TRBD2. This CDR3 spans 17 amino acids. J lost 7 bases, V lost 0 bases, and 6 bases had no gene match. Per germline, CDR1 SGHAT and CDR2 FQDESV (reference sequence). The CDR3 DNA reads TGTGCCAGCAGCTTAGCCCTAGCGGGGGGGAAGAGCGGGGAGCTGTTTTTT. Translation: CASSLALAGGKSGELFF.

This chain links TRBV28 with TRBJ2-3, with D maybe TRBD1 (5 bases). The V gene's germline CDR1 is MDHEN and CDR2 SYDVKM. This CDR3 has 15 amino acids. The V and J ends lost 6 bases and 3 bases respectively, with 16 bases between them. CDR3: CASRPLGQGTDTQYF. CDR3 bases: TGTGCCAGCAGACCATTGGGCCAGGGTACAGATACGCAGTATTTT.

This chain links TRBV7-9 with TRBJ2-7, with 8 bases that match TRBD2. CDR3 length: 17 residues. Germline CDR1 is SEHNR and CDR2 is FQNEAQ (reference sequence). The junction had 14 bases not matched to a gene; V was cut back by 1 base and J by 6 bases. The CDR3, as DNA: TGTGCCAGCAGCTTAGGAGTGGCGGGACTCCGGGGGGGCGAGCAGTACTTC. This encodes CASSLGVAGLRGGEQYF.

The chain joins TRBV5-5 to TRBJ1-4, with TRBD1 as a possible D gene (6 bases). This CDR3 has 14 residues. V dropped 0 bases and J dropped 8 bases, with 11 bases sitting between them. Germline V gene sequence: CDR1 SGHKS, CDR2 YYEKEE (reference sequence). The CDR3 region is CASSLEGRGEKLFF. Written as DNA, the CDR3 is TGTGCCAGCAGCTTGGAGGGAAGGGGGGAAAAACTGTTTTTT.

The chain carries TRBV25-1 and TRBJ1-1; D gene unclear. This CDR3 has 13 amino acids. Trimming shortened V by 4 bases and J by 3 bases, and 9 bases separated the two germline ends. The germline V gene has CDR1 MGHDK and CDR2 SYGVNS. The chain's CDR3 is CASSGLLDTEAFF. For the CDR3, the DNA is TGTGCCAGCAGTGGATTATTAGACACTGAAGCTTTCTTT.

The chain has TRBV5-4 and TRBJ1-3, with D perhaps matching TRBD1 (6 bases). The germline V gene encodes CDR1 SGHNT and CDR2 YYREEE (reference sequence). The CDR3 runs to 15 residues. V was cut by 5 bases and J by 0 bases, with 12 bases left in between. The CDR3 nucleotides read TGTGCCAGCAGTATAGGACAGTTCTCTGGAAACACCATATATTTT. Its translation is CASSIGQFSGNTIYF.

The chain recombines TRBV7-3 with TRBJ1-2; D remains unclear. V lost 2 bases and J lost 4, with 11 bases in between. CDR1 SGHTA and CDR2 FQGTGA come from the germline V gene. There are 14 residues in the CDR3. The CDR3 protein is CASSLWPRVYGYTF. The CDR3 bases are TGTGCCAGCAGCTTATGGCCCCGGGTCTATGGCTACACCTTC. The full variable domain, in which reference TRBV7-3 and TRBJ1-2 provide the parts outside the CDR3, is GAGVSQTPSNKVTEKGKYVELRCDPISGHTALYWYRQSLGQGPEFLIYFQGTGAADDSGLPNDRFFAVRPEGSVSTLKIQRTERGDSAVYLCASSLWPRVYGYTFGSGTRLTVV.

The gene calls are TRBV25-1 and TRBJ2-7; tentative D call: TRBD2 (5 bases). CDR1 MGHDK and CDR2 SYGVNS come from the germline V gene. CDR3 length equals 12 residues. The ends were cut back, 1 base at V and 5 bases at J, with 6 bases in the middle. The chain's CDR3 is CASSEWRNEQYF. The CDR3 nucleotides are TGTGCCAGCAGTGAATGGAGGAACGAGCAGTACTTC.

The rearrangement joins TRBV27 to TRBJ2-2, with TRBD1 identical over 9 bases. The CDR3 is made up of 15 amino acids. Germline V lookup: CDR1 MNHEY, CDR2 SMNVEV (reference sequence). J lost 6 bases, V lost 6 bases, and 8 bases had no gene match. The CDR3 sequence: CASSSGTGKAGELFF. DNA of the CDR3: TGTGCCAGCAGCTCGGGGACAGGGAAAGCCGGGGAGCTGTTTTTT.

The genes are TRBV28 and TRBJ2-3; TRBD2 is a possible D gene (5 bases). This CDR3 comprises 15 residues. The V end lost 7 bases, the J end lost 3 bases, and 17 bases lay between the germline ends. Germline V gene lookup returns CDR1 MDHEN and CDR2 SYDVKM. The CDR3 nucleotides read TGTGCCAGCATGGACGGAGGTTTTAGGACAGATACGCAGTATTTT. Amino acids: CASMDGGFRTDTQYF.

This rearrangement joins TRBV10-3 to TRBJ1-1, with 9 nucleotides matching TRBD1. The trim removed 10 bases at V and 3 bases at J, leaving 12 bases unmatched. The germline V gene has CDR1 ENHRY and CDR2 SYGVKD. The CDR3 totals 15 residues. As DNA, the CDR3 is TGTGCCACCATGGACAGGGGAGGTTGGTACACTGAAGCTTTCTTT. This codes for CATMDRGGWYTEAFF.

The chain is built from TRBV6-1 and TRBJ2-3; D is perhaps TRBD2 (5 bases). Germline assignment: CDR1 MNHNS and CDR2 SASEGT. The CDR3 consists of 14 residues. Trimming removed 6 bases at V and 0 bases at J, with 10 bases between. CDR3 DNA: TGTGCCAGCAGCATAGGCGGGAGCACAGATACGCAGTATTTT. Protein sequence: CASSIGGSTDTQYF.

V gene TRBV12-5 combines with J gene TRBJ1-6, with 9 bases matching TRBD1. Germline CDR1 LGHNT, CDR2 FRNRAP. CDR3 size: 16 residues. With V trimmed by 6 bases and J by 6 bases, 9 bases remained unmatched. The CDR3 loop is CASGAETGGGNSPLHF. In DNA form, the CDR3 reads TGTGCTAGTGGGGCAGAGACAGGGGGAGGTAATTCACCCCTCCACTTT.

In nucleotides, the CDR3 is TGTGCCAGCAGCTTGGTTGGAGTTAACTATGGCTACACCTTC. Translated, it gives CASSLVGVNYGYTF. The V call is TRBV5-4, the J call TRBJ1-2; unclear D gene. The CDR3 runs to 14 residues. Trimming shortened V by 0 bases and J by 1 base, and 7 bases separated the two germline ends. The germline V gene encodes CDR1 SGHNT and CDR2 YYREEE (reference sequence).

This chain uses TRBV2 with TRBJ1-6; 9 bases agree with TRBD1. Germline V gives CDR1 SNHLY, CDR2 FYNNEI. This CDR3 is 13 amino acids long. The V and J ends lost 9 bases and 10 bases, in that order; junction bases with no gene match: 7. The CDR3 nucleotides read TGTGCCAGTCGGGGACAGGGTGGATCACCCCTCCACTTT. Its protein product is CASRGQGGSPLHF.

The CDR3 sequence is CSVDRRLAFF. The CDR3 bases are TGCAGCGTTGACCGCAGGCTAGCTTTCTTT. The rearrangement uses TRBV29-1 and TRBJ1-1; no reliable D call. Germline V gives CDR1 SQVTM, CDR2 ANQGSEA. V lost 3 bases and J lost 10, with 9 bases in between. This CDR3 has 10 residues.

The J gene is TRBJ1-3, the V gene TRBV7-2; possible D gene TRBD1, 5 bases. CDR1 and CDR2 (germline): SGHTA, FQGNSA. The CDR3 runs to 14 residues. The V end lost 5 bases, the J end lost 0 bases, and 8 bases lay between the germline ends. In nucleotides, the CDR3 is TGTGCCAGCAGCCGGGGGGACTCTGGAAACACCATATATTTT. Translating gives CASSRGDSGNTIYF. Using reference TRBV7-2 and TRBJ1-3 for the parts outside the CDR3, the full variable domain is GAGVSQSPSNKVTEKGKDVELRCDPISGHTALYWYRQSLGQGLEFLIYFQGNSAPDKSGLPSDRFSAERTGGSVSTLTIQRTQQEDSAVYLCASSRGDSGNTIYFGEGSWLTVV.

This rearrangement joins TRBV21-1 to TRBJ2-7; the table names TRBD1, a call not compared with the DNA. TRBV21-1 is a recognized pseudogene. This CDR3 region has 15 residues. CDR3 sequence reads: CASSKGETEPYEQYF. The CDR3 DNA reads as TGTGCCAGCAGCAAAGGAGAGACAGAACCCTACGAGCAGTACTTC.

The V gene is TRBV6-1, the J gene TRBJ1-2, with unresolved D. Trimming removed 3 bases from V and 4 bases from J, with 12 bases in between. From germline, CDR1 is MNHNS and CDR2 SASEGT. This CDR3 region has 14 residues. This CDR3 reads CASSDLAGFYGYTF. CDR3 coding DNA: TGTGCCAGCAGTGACCTCGCGGGATTCTATGGCTACACCTTC.

This clone was seen just once. The chain has TRBV28 and TRBJ2-3, with TRBD1 matching 8 bases. Trimming at V came to 7 bases and at J to 4 bases, leaving 13 bases not matched to a gene. This CDR3 spans 16 amino acids. Germline V lookup: CDR1 MDHEN, CDR2 SYDVKM. CDR3 residues: CASNNPGQGWADTQYF. The CDR3 nucleotides read TGTGCCAGCAACAATCCTGGACAGGGATGGGCAGATACGCAGTATTTT.